This passage covers 24 T cell receptor beta chains from one sample sequenced in a study of cytomegalovirus exposure and HLA in healthy donors. Researchers ran the PCR with 60 Vbeta and 13 Jbeta primers. Assay used: immunoSEQ multiplex PCR; TCRdb lists only in-frame clones, some missing. This sample has over 45,000 clones, with over 75% found just once. Material: PBMCs. These receptors originate from a boy younger than 18 in good health and CMV-seropositive.

The chain is built from TRBV29-1 and TRBJ1-1, with unresolved D. Germline V gene lookup returns CDR1 SQVTM and CDR2 ANQGSEA. The CDR3 length is 12 residues. V gave up 5 bases and J gave up 9 bases, with 16 bases separating them. CDR3 protein: CSVLEGGRKAFF. The CDR3 DNA reads as TGCAGCGTTCTAGAAGGAGGGCGGAAAGCTTTCTTT.

This clone was picked up one time. The chain has TRBV20-1 and TRBJ1-1, with 7 positions matching TRBD1. Germline CDR1 DFQATT, CDR2 SNEGSKA (reference sequence). The CDR3 has 11 amino acids. V lost 4 bases and J lost 8; bases outside the gene matches: 4. CDR3 loop: CSAKGGAEAFF. CDR3 coding DNA: TGCAGTGCTAAAGGGGGCGCAGAAGCTTTCTTT.

The J gene is TRBJ1-1, the V gene TRBV10-2, with unresolved D. Germline values: CDR1 WSHSY, CDR2 SAAADI. Trimming removed 10 bases from V and 5 bases from J, with 20 bases in between. The CDR3 runs 14 residues. CDR3 nucleotide sequence: TGCGCCACCGTACGGGTTTCCCTGGGTACTGAAGCTTTCTTT. This gives the protein CATVRVSLGTEAFF.

The V gene is TRBV7-8, the J gene TRBJ1-1, with TRBD1 identical over 7 bases. This CDR3 is 14 amino acids long. Germline trimming cut 4 bases from V and 1 base from J; bases unmatched to any gene: 3. The germline gives CDR1 SGHVS, CDR2 FQNEAQ. In DNA form, the CDR3 reads TGTGCCAGCAGCTCAGGGACAGCGAACACTGAAGCTTTCTTT. It codes for CASSSGTANTEAFF. The whole variable domain, filled in from reference TRBV7-8 and TRBJ1-1, reads GAGVSQSPRYKVAKRGQDVALRCDPISGHVSLFWYQQALGQGPEFLTYFQNEAQLDKSGLPSDRFFAERPEGSVSTLKIQRTQQEDSAVYLCASSSGTANTEAFFGQGTRLTVV.

The V gene is TRBV5-1, the J gene TRBJ2-1; no clear D gene. The CDR3 spans 13 residues. CDR1 is SGHRS and CDR2 is YFSETQ in the germline V gene. Trimming pared 1 base from V and 5 bases from J, leaving 7 bases between. Here the CDR3 DNA reads TGCGCCAGCAGCTTGTCCCCCAACAATGAGCAGTTCTTC. This codes for CASSLSPNNEQFF.

The V call is TRBV6-1, the J call TRBJ1-2; D remains ambiguous. The CDR3 covers 14 residues. The V end was cut by 4 bases, the J end by 1 base, with 10 bases between. The V gene's germline CDR1 is MNHNS and CDR2 SASEGT. CDR3 sequence: CASSVGMVNYGYTF. The DNA of the CDR3 is TGTGCCAGCAGTGTCGGGATGGTTAACTATGGCTACACCTTC.

This clone was seen more than once but under ten times. The chain has TRBV19 and TRBJ2-7, with 9 bases identical to TRBD1. From germline, CDR1 is LNHDA and CDR2 SQIVND (reference sequence). The CDR3 has 15 amino acids. Trimming at V came to 5 bases and at J to 7 bases, leaving 12 bases not matched to a gene. The CDR3 DNA reads as TGTGCCAGTAGTGGGCTGGGACAGGGAGATTGGGAGCAGTACTTC. Its protein is CASSGLGQGDWEQYF.

The chain combines TRBV5-1 with TRBJ2-7; 8 nucleotides match TRBD2. Germline assignment: CDR1 SGHRS and CDR2 YFSETQ. This CDR3 has 13 amino acids. V shed 4 bases and J 7 bases; nucleotides not matched to a gene: 7. The CDR3 spells CASSPGGSREQYF. Here the CDR3 DNA reads TGCGCCAGCAGCCCGGGGGGGTCTCGGGAGCAGTACTTC.

This chain links TRBV14 with TRBJ1-4; D gene uncertain. Looked up from germline, CDR1 is SGHDN and CDR2 is FVKESK. V was clipped by 1 base and J by 5 bases, with 14 bases between them. This CDR3 region has 16 residues. The CDR3 loop is CASSQASSLVNEKLFF. In nucleotides, the CDR3 is TGTGCCAGCAGCCAAGCTAGCAGTCTCGTCAATGAAAAACTGTTTTTT. Combining the CDR3 with reference TRBV14 and TRBJ1-4 gives the whole variable domain EAGVTQFPSHSVIEKGQTVTLRCDPISGHDNLYWYRRVMGKEIKFLLHFVKESKQDESGMPNNRFLAERTGGTYSTLKVQPAELEDSGVYFCASSQASSLVNEKLFFGSGTQLSVL.

The V call is TRBV7-6, the J call TRBJ2-5; 13 bases are shared with TRBD2. The CDR3 has 15 residues. The V segment lost 4 bases and the J segment 5 bases; nucleotides outside the gene matches: 4. From germline, CDR1 is SGHVS and CDR2 FNYEAQ. The CDR3 loop is CASSSPLAGGETQYF. CDR3 nucleotide sequence: TGTGCCAGCAGCTCCCCACTAGCGGGGGGGGAGACCCAGTACTTC.

The chain joins TRBV4-1 to TRBJ2-6; maybe TRBD1 (5 bases). Trimming took 1 base from V and 3 from J, leaving 16 bases between them. CDR1 is MGHRA and CDR2 is YSYEKL in the germline V gene. This CDR3 is 18 amino acids long. The CDR3 loop is CASSQGGVRGSGANVLTF. DNA for the CDR3: TGCGCCAGCAGCCAAGGAGGTGTAAGGGGCAGTGGGGCCAACGTCCTGACTTTC.

This clone has more than one count but fewer than ten. At the DNA level, this CDR3 is encoded by other sequences in the same sample as well. The V and J genes are TRBV9 and TRBJ1-3, with D perhaps TRBD1 (6 bases). This CDR3 has 16 amino acids. Germline V CDR1 and CDR2: SGDLS, YYNGEE. V was shortened by 0 bases and J by 0 bases, with 10 bases between the two germline ends. The CDR3 DNA follows: TGTGCCAGCAGCGTAGCGACAGGTTACTCTGGAAACACCATATATTTT. As protein: CASSVATGYSGNTIYF.

The chain uses TRBV27 and TRBJ1-2; TRBD1 is a possible D gene (6 bases). CDR1 and CDR2 (germline): MNHEY, SMNVEV (reference sequence). V lost 4 bases, J lost 6 bases, and 18 bases lay in between. The CDR3 spans 15 residues. In nucleotides, the CDR3 is TGTGCCAGCAGTTCCCTCCAGACAGGCGTCGATGGCTACACCTTC. Its protein is CASSSLQTGVDGYTF.

This chain's CDR3 is CASNQTPGVAYGYTF. The CDR3 nucleotides read TGCGCCAGCAACCAGACGCCGGGAGTAGCTTATGGCTACACCTTC. V gene TRBV5-1 combines with J gene TRBJ1-2; D ambiguous. Germline loops: CDR1 SGHRS, CDR2 YFSETQ. With 6 bases removed from V and 5 bases from J, the gap between germline ends came to 20 bases. This CDR3 contains 15 residues.

The chain has TRBV7-9 and TRBJ2-1, with 9 positions matching TRBD2. The CDR3 totals 16 residues. Trimming removed 4 bases from V and 0 bases from J; junction bases left unmatched: 4. Germline V CDR1 and CDR2: SEHNR, FQNEAQ (reference sequence). CDR3: CASSSRLADSYNEQFF. The CDR3 nucleotides read TGTGCCAGCAGCTCTAGACTAGCGGACTCCTACAATGAGCAGTTCTTC.

In its sample, this clone was seen a few times. The J gene is TRBJ2-1, the V gene TRBV6-5; 8 positions match TRBD2. Germline CDR1 MNHEY, CDR2 SVGAGI. The CDR3 contains 15 residues. V was clipped by 6 bases and J by 8 bases; unmatched bases: 12. The CDR3 sequence: CASRGGRGALDEQFF. The CDR3 DNA reads as TGTGCCAGCAGGGGAGGGCGGGGGGCTCTGGATGAGCAGTTCTTC.

CDR3 loop: CASNRGNQPQHF. CDR3 DNA sequence: TGTGCCAGCAACCGGGGTAATCAGCCCCAGCATTTT. The J gene is TRBJ1-5, the V gene TRBV2; no clear D. Trimming left V 7 bases short and J 4 bases short, with 8 bases between. The CDR3 has 12 residues. The germline V gene has CDR1 SNHLY and CDR2 FYNNEI.

The chain has TRBV10-3 and TRBJ2-3; D not resolved. The ends were cut back, 4 bases at V and 5 bases at J, with 10 bases in the middle. The CDR3 consists of 13 residues. Germline assignment: CDR1 ENHRY and CDR2 SYGVKD. CDR3 DNA sequence: TGTGCCATCAGTGTCACCCCGGGAGATACGCAGTATTTT. Translated: CAISVTPGDTQYF.

The chain links TRBV27 to TRBJ2-7, with 10 bases identical to TRBD2. V lost 5 bases and J lost 0; bases outside the gene matches: 4. CDR3 length equals 15 residues. CDR1 is MNHEY and CDR2 is SMNVEV in the germline V gene (reference sequence). The CDR3 region has the DNA TGTGCCAGCAGTCTAGCGGGGGCGACCTCCTACGAGCAGTACTTC. Its protein product is CASSLAGATSYEQYF.

The rearrangement links TRBV25-1 to TRBJ1-3; D gene ambiguous. The germline V gene has CDR1 MGHDK and CDR2 SYGVNS. CDR3 length: 14 amino acids. Deletions cut 4 bases from V and 2 bases from J, with 9 bases between. This CDR3 is CASSGRVPGNTIYF. CDR3 coding DNA: TGTGCCAGCAGTGGGAGAGTCCCTGGAAACACCATATATTTT.

This clone has a handful of counts. The V call is TRBV6-1, the J call TRBJ1-5; 8 bases line up with TRBD1. CDR1 is MNHNS and CDR2 is SASEGT in the germline V gene. The junction had 7 bases not matched to a gene; V was cut back by 6 bases and J by 3 bases. This CDR3 has 15 amino acids. The CDR3 loop is CASSTRGQVNQPQHF. The CDR3 coding sequence is TGTGCCAGCAGCACCAGGGGACAGGTCAATCAGCCCCAGCATTTT.

The chain recombines TRBV6-5 with TRBJ1-2, with 7 bases lining up with TRBD1. Germline CDR1 reads MNHEY; CDR2 reads SVGAGI. The CDR3 is 14 amino acids. The trim removed 7 bases at V and 8 bases at J, leaving 13 bases unmatched. As DNA, the CDR3 is TGTGCCAGCATAAGAAACAGGGGAGTAGGGGGCTACACCTTC. Its protein product is CASIRNRGVGGYTF.

This clone was seen more than once but under ten times. This chain links TRBV15 with TRBJ1-1, with unresolved D. Trimming took 0 bases from V and 5 from J, leaving 10 bases between them. This CDR3 is built from 14 residues. Germline loops: CDR1 LNHNV, CDR2 YYDKDF (reference sequence). The CDR3 sequence: CATSRDARGTEAFF. The CDR3 DNA is TGTGCCACCAGCAGAGATGCCCGCGGAACTGAAGCTTTCTTT.

The chain is built from TRBV10-1 and TRBJ2-2; the match to TRBD2 covers 7 bases. This CDR3 region has 14 residues. With 6 bases clipped from V and 4 bases from J, the junction kept 5 bases outside the gene matches. CDR1 and CDR2 (germline): WNHNN, SYGVQD (reference sequence). The CDR3 region is CASSQLAFTGELFF. Here the CDR3 DNA reads TGCGCCAGCAGCCAACTAGCGTTCACCGGGGAGCTGTTTTTT.